One sample yielded the 24 T cell receptor beta chains listed below, sequenced in a study of CD8 T cells in ankylosing spondylitis. Broader study findings: A motif in TCR beta, a set of roughly 8 highly homologous variants, appeared characteristic of ankylosing spondylitis blood.

Their antigen targets remain unknown. Each CDR3 protein gets one entry after TCRdb re-called the 5' RACE reads with MiXCR. The sample includes about 840,000 distinct CDR3 sequences, around 11% of them seen just once. The sequenced sample was blood, either unsorted or a sorted T cell fraction (not recorded which). Every receptor here comes from a male donor with ankylosing spondylitis.

This clonotype occurred many times. The chain is built from TRBV29-1 and TRBJ1-1; no definite D call. Germline-derived CDR1 and CDR2 are SQVTM and ANQGSEA. Trimming cost V 6 bases and J 4 bases, with 6 bases left between them. The CDR3 runs 10 residues. The chain's CDR3 is CSVTGTEAFF. The CDR3, as DNA: TGCAGCGTGACTGGCACTGAAGCTTTCTTT.

Many counts were recorded for this clonotype. The V and J genes are TRBV10-3 and TRBJ2-7; D possibly corresponds to TRBD2 (5 bases). V was trimmed by 6 bases and J by 5 bases, leaving 8 bases between them. CDR3 size: 11 residues. The germline gives CDR1 ENHRY, CDR2 SYGVKD. The CDR3 here is CAIRGANEQYF. The CDR3 DNA follows: TGTGCCATCAGGGGAGCCAACGAGCAGTACTTC.

This clonotype has ten or more counts. J is TRBJ2-3 and V is TRBV20-1; 7 bases agree with TRBD1. V gave up 6 bases and J gave up 0 bases; unmatched junction bases: 6. The CDR3 runs 14 residues. Germline-derived CDR1 and CDR2 are DFQATT and SNEGSKA (reference sequence). CDR3 DNA sequence: TGCAGTGCAAGGCACAGGGGTAGCACAGATACGCAGTATTTT. Protein product: CSARHRGSTDTQYF.

The genes are TRBV6-5 and TRBJ2-7; D is possibly TRBD2 (6 bases). The V end lost 2 bases, the J end lost 0 bases, and 11 bases lay between the germline ends. Germline CDR1 reads MNHEY; CDR2 reads SVGAGI. The CDR3 totals 15 residues. DNA of the CDR3: TGTGCCAGCAGTTACGGACTAAAAAGCTCCTACGAGCAGTACTTC. This codes for CASSYGLKSSYEQYF.

This clonotype has at least ten counts. V is TRBV29-1 and J is TRBJ2-6, with D perhaps matching TRBD2 (5 bases). The V end lost 3 bases, the J end lost 0 bases, and 9 bases lay between the germline ends. CDR3 length: 15 amino acids. The germline CDR1 and CDR2 sequences are SQVTM and ANQGSEA. This CDR3 is CSVDTGFSGANVLTF. For the CDR3, the DNA is TGCAGCGTTGACACGGGGTTCTCTGGGGCCAACGTCCTGACTTTC.

The J gene is TRBJ1-4, the V gene TRBV20-1, with 8 bases that match TRBD1. The CDR3 loop spans 13 amino acids. Germline CDR1 is DFQATT and CDR2 is SNEGSKA (reference sequence). V dropped 3 bases and J dropped 6; count of bases not matched to a gene: 3. CDR3 loop: CSARDRADEKLFF. CDR3 coding DNA: TGCAGTGCTAGGGACAGGGCGGATGAAAAACTGTTTTTT.

This clonotype has a count of ten or more. J is TRBJ2-5 and V is TRBV27; D ambiguous. The CDR3 is 13 residues long. Trimming removed 7 bases at V and 5 bases at J, with 14 bases between. Germline CDR1 and CDR2: MNHEY and SMNVEV (reference sequence). CDR3 nucleotides: TGTGCCAGCACCCGGAAGGTCGGGGAGACCCAGTACTTC. This translates into CASTRKVGETQYF.

This chain connects TRBV3-1 to TRBJ2-5, with a possible D match to TRBD1 (6 bases). CDR3 length equals 18 residues. Trimming took off 6 bases at V and 1 base at J, with 24 bases between the two ends. Germline loops: CDR1 LGHDT, CDR2 YNNKEL (reference sequence). The CDR3 reads CASSPARGSGPAQETQYF. The CDR3 nucleotides read TGTGCCAGCAGTCCGGCCAGGGGATCGGGTCCTGCCCAAGAGACCCAGTACTTC.

This clonotype was detected a few times. This chain joins TRBV20-1 and TRBJ1-2; tentatively, D is TRBD1 (5 bases). V shed 4 bases and J shed 1 base, with 10 bases lying between them. Germline V gene data show CDR1 as DFQATT and CDR2 as SNEGSKA (reference sequence). There are 13 residues in the CDR3. CDR3 DNA sequence: TGCAGTGCTACGGTAGGGGTTAACTATGGCTACACCTTC. As protein: CSATVGVNYGYTF.

This clonotype was counted many times. V usage is TRBV12-3 or TRBV12-4 and J usage is TRBJ1-2, with D perhaps TRBD1 (5 bases). This CDR3 comprises 12 residues. Trimming pared 6 bases from V and 6 bases from J, leaving 11 bases between. The CDR3 region has the DNA TGTGCCAGCAGGAATCAAGGGGATGGCTACACCTTC. Translating gives CASRNQGDGYTF.

This clonotype has just a few counts. The rearrangement links TRBV24-1 to TRBJ2-5; possible D gene TRBD2, 5 bases. V gave up 2 bases and J gave up 3 bases, with 6 bases separating them. This CDR3 is built from 13 residues. CDR1 and CDR2 (germline): KGHDR, SFDVKD. CDR3 DNA sequence: TGTGCCACCAGTGATTGGGGAGAAGAGACCCAGTACTTC. Its translation: CATSDWGEETQYF.

This clonotype has a count of ten or more. The chain links TRBV2 to TRBJ2-1; TRBD1 is a possible D gene (5 bases). CDR1 and CDR2 from the germline V gene are SNHLY and FYNNEI. This CDR3 has 10 residues. Deletions cut 6 bases from V and 12 bases from J, with 9 bases between. The CDR3 DNA reads as TGTGCCAGCAGGGAGACAGTGCAGTTCTTC. Translation: CASRETVQFF.

This rearrangement joins TRBV5-1 to TRBJ2-2; 8 nucleotides align to TRBD1. Germline loops: CDR1 SGHRS, CDR2 YFSETQ. The junction had 11 bases not matched to a gene; V was cut back by 2 bases and J by 5 bases. CDR3 length: 17 amino acids. This CDR3 reads CASSLPETGVDTGELFF. The CDR3 nucleotides are TGCGCCAGCAGCTTACCTGAGACAGGGGTTGATACCGGGGAGCTGTTTTTT.

This chain links TRBV20-1 with TRBJ1-5; D remains ambiguous. V dropped 0 bases and J dropped 3 bases, with 9 bases sitting between them. The germline V gene has CDR1 DFQATT and CDR2 SNEGSKA (reference sequence). This CDR3 has 14 amino acids. The CDR3 DNA is TGCAGTGCTAGAGACGACAAAATCAATCAGCCCCAGCATTTT. As protein: CSARDDKINQPQHF.

The V and J genes are TRBV7-8 and TRBJ2-1; TRBD1 is a possible D gene (6 bases). The germline gives CDR1 SGHVS, CDR2 FQNEAQ. Trimming shortened V by 3 bases and J by 4 bases, and 10 bases separated the two germline ends. The CDR3 has 14 amino acids. The CDR3 here is CASSFWDKYNEQFF. DNA of the CDR3: TGTGCCAGCAGCTTTTGGGACAAATACAATGAGCAGTTCTTC.

This clonotype has ten or more counts. J is TRBJ2-2 and V is TRBV7-2; no firm D call. V dropped 0 bases and J dropped 7 bases, with 15 bases sitting between them. CDR1 is SGHTA, CDR2 FQGNSA, per germline. The CDR3 is made up of 16 amino acids. CDR3 residues: CASSLARSLKDGELFF. CDR3 nucleotide sequence: TGTGCCAGCAGCTTAGCGCGATCCTTGAAGGACGGGGAGCTGTTTTTT.

The J gene is TRBJ2-7, the V gene TRBV2, with TRBD1 as a possible D gene (5 bases). CDR1 is SNHLY, CDR2 FYNNEI, per germline. The CDR3 loop spans 15 amino acids. Trimming removed 8 bases from V and 0 bases from J, with 17 bases in between. The CDR3 DNA reads TGTGCCAGCCATCAGACAGCGTATACCTCCTACGAGCAGTACTTC. Translating it yields CASHQTAYTSYEQYF.

This clonotype was observed a handful of times. The chain has TRBV6-1 and TRBJ1-3, with D possibly matching TRBD1 (6 bases). The CDR3 runs to 14 residues. The ends were cut back, 6 bases at V and 0 bases at J, with 9 bases in the middle. Germline loops: CDR1 MNHNS, CDR2 SASEGT. The CDR3 DNA reads as TGTGCCAGCAGCGGACAGCACTCTGGAAACACCATATATTTT. Translating gives CASSGQHSGNTIYF.

The gene calls are TRBV11-2 and TRBJ2-7; 9 nucleotides match TRBD2. Germline V lookup: CDR1 SGHAT, CDR2 FQNNGV. Germline trimming cut 2 bases from V and 2 bases from J; bases unmatched to any gene: 4. This CDR3 region has 15 residues. CDR3 bases: TGTGCCAGCAGCTTATGGGGCGGGGGGGCCTACGAGCAGTACTTC. Encoded protein: CASSLWGGGAYEQYF. Full variable domain (remainder filled in from reference TRBV11-2 and TRBJ2-7): EAGVAQSPRYKIIEKRQSVAFWCNPISGHATLYWYQQILGQGPKLLIQFQNNGVVDDSQLPKDRFSAERLKGVDSTLKIQPAKLEDSAVYLCASSLWGGGAYEQYFGPGTRLTVT.

The chain employs TRBV20-1 and TRBJ1-1, with a tentative D call TRBD1 (5 bases). Trimming cost V 0 bases and J 1 base, with 12 bases left between them. This CDR3 comprises 15 residues. CDR1 is DFQATT and CDR2 is SNEGSKA in the germline V gene (reference sequence). The DNA of the CDR3 is TGCAGTGCTAGAGATTGGGGCAGGGCGAACACTGAAGCTTTCTTT. Amino acids: CSARDWGRANTEAFF.

DNA for the CDR3: TGCAGCGTTCTCTCTAGCGGGAGGGGGGGGACCCAGTACTTC. It codes for CSVLSSGRGGTQYF. The chain links TRBV29-1 to TRBJ2-5, with TRBD2 identical over 12 bases. This CDR3 comprises 14 residues. CDR1 is SQVTM and CDR2 is ANQGSEA in the germline V gene. J was trimmed by 7 bases and V by 5 bases; bases with no gene match: 8.

This clonotype was observed a handful of times. The chain links TRBV2 to TRBJ1-6; weak D call: TRBD1 (5 bases). Trimming cost V 1 base and J 2 bases, with 6 bases left between them. There are 15 residues in the CDR3. Germline V gene data show CDR1 as SNHLY and CDR2 as FYNNEI. CDR3 sequence reads: CASSEDRPYNSPLHF. CDR3 nucleotides: TGTGCCAGCAGTGAAGACAGGCCCTATAATTCACCCCTCCACTTT.

This clonotype has only a few counts. CDR3: CASSLSGGHQETQYF. In DNA, the CDR3 is TGCGCCAGCAGCCTTAGCGGGGGGCACCAAGAGACCCAGTACTTC. V is TRBV5-1 and J is TRBJ2-5; 10 bases are a match to TRBD2. After removal of 4 bases from V and 0 bases from J, the junction contained 3 bases not matched to a gene. Germline-derived CDR1 and CDR2 are SGHRS and YFSETQ. CDR3 length: 15 amino acids. Supplemented by reference TRBV5-1 and TRBJ2-5, the full variable domain reads KAGVTQTPRYLIKTRGQQVTLSCSPISGHRSVSWYQQTPGQGLQFLFEYFSETQRNKGNFPGRFSGRQFSNSRSEMNVSTLELGDSALYLCASSLSGGHQETQYFGPGTRLLVL.

This clonotype has ten or more counts. The V call is TRBV20-1, the J call TRBJ2-1, with 12 bases that match TRBD2. There are 16 residues in the CDR3. With 6 bases clipped from V and 1 base from J, the junction kept 7 bases outside the gene matches. Looked up from germline, CDR1 is DFQATT and CDR2 is SNEGSKA (reference sequence). This chain's CDR3 is CSARLAGVLSYNEQFF. As DNA, the CDR3 is TGCAGTGCCAGACTAGCGGGGGTCCTGTCCTACAATGAGCAGTTCTTC.